Each of the 28 T cell receptor beta chains below was sequenced from the same sample in a study of Graves' ophthalmopathy and Graves' hyperthyroidism. The study amplified TCR beta CDR3 regions using RNA transcripts. HTBI-primed RT-PCR formed the first round, and a multiplex PCR formed the second. TCRdb used MiXCR to reprocess the multiplex PCR reads, holding one entry per CDR3 protein. The sample holds some 360,000 distinct CDR3 sequences; about 18% are singletons and the top ten take roughly 2.6%. The sample taken for sequencing was peripheral blood. These receptors originate from an adult woman with stable Graves' hyperthyroidism.

The chain joins TRBV28 to TRBJ1-4; TRBD1 agrees at 7 bases. V lost 4 bases and J lost 8; bases outside the gene matches: 16. The CDR3 totals 17 residues. Germline CDR1 reads MDHEN; CDR2 reads SYDVKM. This CDR3 reads CASSWLRLRQGYEKLFF. In DNA, the CDR3 is TGTGCCAGCAGTTGGTTGAGGTTGAGACAGGGATACGAAAAACTGTTTTTT.

In this sample, this clonotype turned up many times. The J gene is TRBJ1-2, the V gene TRBV5-1; D perhaps matches TRBD1 (5 bases). V shed 0 bases and J shed 4 bases, with 10 bases lying between them. The CDR3 sequence is 14 residues long. Germline values: CDR1 SGHRS, CDR2 YFSETQ. The CDR3 here is CASSLVAGGYGYTF. The CDR3 DNA sequence: TGCGCCAGCAGCTTGGTCGCCGGGGGCTATGGCTACACCTTC.

This clonotype was counted at least ten times. V and J are TRBV28 and TRBJ2-2, with 9 bases aligning to TRBD1. The CDR3 sequence is 15 residues long. Germline trimming cut 5 bases from V and 6 bases from J; bases unmatched to any gene: 7. Germline lookup yields CDR1 MDHEN and CDR2 SYDVKM. The CDR3 bases are TGTGCCAGCAGTGTACCGGGACAGGGTTCCGGGGAGCTGTTTTTT. This sequence encodes CASSVPGQGSGELFF.

This clonotype was counted many times. The chain carries TRBV6-2 or TRBV6-3 and TRBJ1-5; tentative D call: TRBD1 (5 bases). CDR3 length equals 16 residues. Deletions cut 6 bases from V and 4 bases from J, with 19 bases between. Looked up from germline, CDR1 is MNHEY and CDR2 is SVGEGT. This CDR3 reads CASRIRPGRDNQPQHF. Here the CDR3 DNA reads TGTGCCAGCAGAATTCGACCGGGACGGGATAATCAGCCCCAGCATTTT.

This clonotype was seen ten or more times. The chain has TRBV6-5 and TRBJ2-2; D remains ambiguous. The CDR3 length is 16 residues. V shed 0 bases and J shed 9 bases, with 17 bases lying between them. Germline-derived CDR1 and CDR2 are MNHEY and SVGAGI. CDR3 sequence (DNA): TGTGCCAGCAGTTACTCGAACGGAAGCCCCCCCCGGGAGCTGTTTTTT. Amino acids: CASSYSNGSPPRELFF.

Ten or more counts support this clonotype. V is TRBV11-2 and J is TRBJ2-7; the match to TRBD1 covers 8 bases. Losses at the gene ends were 5 bases for V and 6 bases for J; bases not matched to a gene: 9. Germline V gene sequence: CDR1 SGHAT, CDR2 FQNNGV. CDR3 length equals 14 residues. CDR3 nucleotide sequence: TGTGCCAGCAGCCAGGACAGGGTGTCGGGCGAGCAGTACTTC. Translated, it gives CASSQDRVSGEQYF.

This clonotype was observed many times. V gene TRBV27 combines with J gene TRBJ2-7; tentative D call: TRBD1 (6 bases). Trimming removed 1 base at V and 2 bases at J, with 18 bases between. CDR1 is MNHEY and CDR2 is SMNVEV in the germline V gene (reference sequence). This CDR3 spans 17 amino acids. The CDR3 nucleotides read TGTGCCAGCAGTTTATACTCCGACAGGCAGCCAACCTACGAGCAGTACTTC. This gives the protein CASSLYSDRQPTYEQYF.

This clonotype was detected many times. V gene TRBV12-3 or TRBV12-4 combines with J gene TRBJ2-4, with TRBD2 identical over 10 bases. The ends lost 5 bases at V and 0 bases at J; junction bases unmatched: 7. This CDR3 contains 17 residues. Written as DNA, the CDR3 is TGTGCCAGCAGTACCTTAGCGGGAGGACTAGCCAAAAACATTCAGTACTTC. It is translated as CASSTLAGGLAKNIQYF.

At least ten counts were recorded for this clonotype. The chain uses TRBV29-1 and TRBJ2-2; 8 bases are a match to TRBD2. Trimming at V came to 3 bases and at J to 3 bases, leaving 3 bases not matched to a gene. The germline V gene encodes CDR1 SQVTM and CDR2 ANQGSEA. The CDR3 spans 14 residues. The CDR3: CSVDVGRDTGELFF. CDR3 DNA sequence: TGCAGCGTTGACGTCGGGAGGGACACCGGGGAGCTGTTTTTT.

The V gene is TRBV12-3 or TRBV12-4, the J gene TRBJ1-1; weak D call: TRBD1 (5 bases). The ends were cut back, 5 bases at V and 11 bases at J, with 15 bases in the middle. The CDR3 runs to 12 residues. CDR3 coding DNA: TGTGCCAGCAGTCCCGACAGACTCACGGCTTTCTTT. Translation: CASSPDRLTAFF.

This clonotype was counted ten times or more. V is TRBV28 and J is TRBJ2-7; the D gene is possibly TRBD2 (6 bases). The CDR3 loop spans 15 amino acids. Germline CDR1 and CDR2: MDHEN and SYDVKM. Trimming removed 3 bases at V and 3 bases at J, with 15 bases between. CDR3 amino acids: CASSLRRGMVYEQYF. CDR3 sequence (DNA): TGTGCCAGCAGTTTGAGGAGGGGAATGGTCTACGAGCAGTACTTC.

V is TRBV7-2 and J is TRBJ2-5, with D maybe TRBD2 (5 bases). With 6 bases removed from V and 7 bases from J, the gap between germline ends came to 15 bases. Germline lookup yields CDR1 SGHTA and CDR2 FQGNSA. This CDR3 is built from 13 residues. CDR3 nucleotide sequence: TGTGCCAGCAGACCAGGACTGTTAGGGACCCAGTACTTC. This sequence encodes CASRPGLLGTQYF. The variable domain in full, completed from reference TRBV7-2 and TRBJ2-5, reads GAGVSQSPSNKVTEKGKDVELRCDPISGHTALYWYRQSLGQGLEFLIYFQGNSAPDKSGLPSDRFSAERTGGSVSTLTIQRTQQEDSAVYLCASRPGLLGTQYFGPGTRLLVL.

This clonotype was recorded many times. V gene TRBV6-5 combines with J gene TRBJ2-4; the match to TRBD1 covers 12 bases. This CDR3 contains 19 residues. With V trimmed by 4 bases and J by 3 bases, 13 bases remained unmatched. Germline V gene sequence: CDR1 MNHEY, CDR2 SVGAGI. CDR3 protein: CASSSPGQGASVDKNIQYF. CDR3 sequence (DNA): TGTGCCAGCAGTTCCCCGGGACAGGGGGCGAGCGTCGACAAAAACATTCAGTACTTC.

For the CDR3, the DNA is TGTGCCACCAGCAGAGCCCCGGGGACCCCTTACGAGCAGTACTTC. Protein product: CATSRAPGTPYEQYF. This sequence joins TRBV15 and TRBJ2-7; D could derive from TRBD1 or TRBD2 (5 bases each). Trimming left V 1 base short and J 4 bases short, with 14 bases between. This CDR3 has 15 residues. Looked up from germline, CDR1 is LNHNV and CDR2 is YYDKDF (reference sequence).

This clonotype was detected a few times. The chain carries TRBV20-1 and TRBJ1-2; 7 bases match TRBD1. Germline-derived CDR1 and CDR2 are DFQATT and SNEGSKA (reference sequence). The V gene end was trimmed by 5 bases and the J gene end by 8 bases; junction bases not matched to a gene: 8. The CDR3 has 12 amino acids. The CDR3 loop is CSAGGGAGGYTF. The CDR3 DNA reads as TGCAGTGCTGGAGGGGGCGCGGGGGGCTACACCTTC.

There are many counts of this clonotype. The V and J genes are TRBV6-5 and TRBJ1-2; D possibly corresponds to TRBD1 (5 bases). CDR1 and CDR2 (germline): MNHEY, SVGAGI. This CDR3 contains 14 residues. V lost 1 base and J 6 bases, leaving 12 bases between the germline ends. The CDR3, as DNA: TGTGCCAGCAGTTACTGGGACGGAAGGGATGGCTACACCTTC. Translated, it gives CASSYWDGRDGYTF.

Ten or more counts support this clonotype. The rearrangement joins TRBV7-2 to TRBJ2-7; TRBD1 aligns across 9 bases. The germline V gene encodes CDR1 SGHTA and CDR2 FQGNSA. V trimming: 5 bases; J trimming: 3 bases; junction bases outside the gene matches: 8. The CDR3 totals 15 residues. Here the CDR3 reads CASSPWTGDHYEQYF. In DNA, the CDR3 is TGTGCCAGCAGCCCCTGGACAGGGGATCACTACGAGCAGTACTTC.

The V call is TRBV12-3 or TRBV12-4, the J call TRBJ2-7; 11 nucleotides line up with TRBD2. V lost 5 bases and J lost 3; bases outside the gene matches: 12. This CDR3 has 17 amino acids. In DNA form, the CDR3 reads TGTGCCAGCAGTAACCGACTAGCGGGAAAAGGGAACTACGAGCAGTACTTC. Protein sequence: CASSNRLAGKGNYEQYF.

This clonotype has at least ten counts. The J gene is TRBJ2-7, the V gene TRBV6-2 or TRBV6-3; tentative D call: TRBD1 (6 bases). This CDR3 has 15 amino acids. In germline, CDR1 is MNHEY, CDR2 SVGEGT. Trimming took 2 bases from V and 4 from J, leaving 15 bases between them. The CDR3 DNA sequence: TGTGCCAGCAGTTACCCGCCGGGGACAAATTACGAGCAGTACTTC. Translation gives CASSYPPGTNYEQYF.

This clonotype has just a few counts. The junction shows a germline mismatch at one end, possibly a read error. The V gene is TRBV29-1, the J gene TRBJ2-5; D call uncertain. The CDR3 is 9 amino acids. Per germline, CDR1 SQVTM and CDR2 ANQGSEA. The CDR3 here is CSVEEAQYF. DNA of the CDR3: TGCAGCGTTGAAGAGGCCCAGTACTTC.

For this clonotype: This CDR3 is missing its conserved last phenylalanine or tryptophan, likely due to a read error. The chain recombines TRBV6-2 or TRBV6-3 with TRBJ2-6, with D possibly TRBD1 on 6 matching bases. V dropped 4 bases and J dropped 0 bases, with 16 bases sitting between them. The CDR3 sequence is 18 residues long. Per the germline V gene, CDR1 is MNHEY and CDR2 is SVGEGT. CDR3 sequence (DNA): TGTGCCAGCAGTTCTATGTTTACAGGGACCTCTGGGGCCAACGTCCTGACTTCC. The encoded protein is CASSSMFTGTSGANVLTS.

The genes are TRBV6-1 and TRBJ2-2; D may be TRBD1 (5 bases). Trimming removed 5 bases at V and 7 bases at J, with 11 bases between. The germline V gene has CDR1 MNHNS and CDR2 SASEGT. This CDR3 is built from 13 residues. CDR3 in amino acids: CASSQTALGELFF. The CDR3 nucleotides are TGTGCCAGCAGTCAGACAGCGCTCGGGGAGCTGTTTTTT.

This clonotype occurred many times. The chain has TRBV10-2 and TRBJ2-7, with 9 bases that match TRBD2. Germline loops: CDR1 WSHSY, CDR2 SAAADI. The CDR3 covers 15 residues. V was clipped by 8 bases and J by 5 bases; unmatched bases: 13. The DNA of the CDR3 is TGCGCCAGCGGGAGCGCGGGAGGGGGTCAGAACGAGCAGTACTTC. It codes for CASGSAGGGQNEQYF.

This clonotype was seen many times. The CDR3 nucleotides read TGTGCCACCTCATTTGCGGTCGGGGACGAGCAGTACTTC. Protein sequence: CATSFAVGDEQYF. V usage is TRBV2 and J usage is TRBJ2-7, with a weak D call TRBD2 (5 bases). The V gene's germline CDR1 is SNHLY and CDR2 FYNNEI. This CDR3 region has 13 residues. Trimming pared 10 bases from V and 5 bases from J, leaving 18 bases between.

The table lists this clonotype with many counts. The V gene is TRBV2, the J gene TRBJ2-7, with 10 bases matching TRBD2. The CDR3 runs to 14 residues. Per the germline V gene, CDR1 is SNHLY and CDR2 is FYNNEI. The junction had 6 bases not matched to a gene; V was cut back by 1 base and J by 9 bases. The CDR3 loop is CASSEDSGRAAQYF. The CDR3 region has the DNA TGTGCCAGCAGTGAAGACAGCGGGAGGGCCGCGCAGTACTTC.

The J gene is TRBJ1-1, the V gene TRBV5-5; the D gene is possibly TRBD1 (5 bases). Trimming removed 4 bases from V and 3 bases from J, with 13 bases in between. This CDR3 contains 14 residues. CDR1 SGHKS and CDR2 YYEKEE come from the germline V gene (reference sequence). The CDR3 here is CASSATTGYTEAFF. In DNA form, the CDR3 reads TGTGCCAGCAGCGCCACTACAGGCTACACTGAAGCTTTCTTT.

The rearrangement uses TRBV28 and TRBJ2-7, with no clear D. From germline, CDR1 is MDHEN and CDR2 SYDVKM. V was trimmed by 8 bases and J by 0 bases, leaving 17 bases between them. The CDR3 runs to 15 residues. CDR3 in amino acids: CASSRPSRFSYEQYF. The CDR3 nucleotides read TGTGCCAGCTCCCGACCGTCACGCTTCTCCTACGAGCAGTACTTC.

The table lists this clonotype with many counts. The chain is built from TRBV28 and TRBJ2-7; D might be TRBD1 (6 bases). V was cut by 6 bases and J by 1 base, with 22 bases left in between. This CDR3 spans 17 amino acids. Germline V gene sequence: CDR1 MDHEN, CDR2 SYDVKM. CDR3 region: CASSTLRKAGQSYEQYF. In nucleotides, the CDR3 is TGTGCCAGCAGCACCCTTCGGAAGGCTGGACAGTCCTACGAGCAGTACTTC.